This is a list of T cell receptor beta chains from one sample in a study of blood T cell repertoires in COVID-19. Here immunoSEQ multiplex PCR was the method, and the copy in TCRdb shows in-frame clones only, minus some. The data hold under 80,000 clones, with 79% observed a single time. The source material was peripheral blood. The receptors here all came from a human donor in a cohort sampled during active COVID-19. Each CDR3 is given with its conserved first and last residue. The order of the fields is clone size, J gene, V gene, D gene, CDR3 protein, CDR3 DNA. A D gene is named only where the DNA matches it firmly. Expanded clones are given a class, and other clones once, few, many or no size at all.

clone size: .
J gene: TRBJ2-7
V gene: TRBV28
D gene: .
CDR3 protein: CASKARRFYEQYF
CDR3 DNA: TGTGCCAGCAAAGCCAGGAGGTTCTACGAGCAGTACTTC

clone size: .
J gene: TRBJ2-1
V gene: TRBV5-1
D gene: .
CDR3 protein: CASSPGQEGREQFF
CDR3 DNA: TGCGCCAGCAGCCCCGGACAGGAGGGGAGGGAGCAGTTCTTC

clone size: .
J gene: TRBJ2-7
V gene: TRBV11-3
D gene: .
CDR3 protein: CASSFVQGGEQYF
CDR3 DNA: TGTGCCAGCAGCTTCGTCCAGGGTGGCGAGCAGTACTTC

clone size: .
J gene: TRBJ1-4
V gene: TRBV30
D gene: TRBD1
CDR3 protein: CAWSHGTGGGNEKLFF
CDR3 DNA: TGTGCCTGGAGTCATGGGACAGGGGGCGGTAATGAAAAACTGTTTTTT

clone size: .
J gene: TRBJ2-2
V gene: TRBV5-6
D gene: .
CDR3 protein: CASSLANERRKAGELFF
CDR3 DNA: TGTGCCAGCAGCTTGGCCAACGAGCGGAGGAAGGCCGGGGAGCTGTTTTTT

clone size: .
J gene: TRBJ1-1
V gene: TRBV19
D gene: .
CDR3 protein: CASSILGGQGLEAFF
CDR3 DNA: TGTGCCAGTAGTATATTGGGGGGGCAGGGCCTTGAAGCTTTCTTT

clone size: .
J gene: TRBJ2-3
V gene: TRBV5-1
D gene: TRBD2
CDR3 protein: CASSRVTSGRTDTQYF
CDR3 DNA: TGCGCCAGCAGCAGAGTGACTAGCGGGAGGACAGATACGCAGTATTTT

clone size: few
J gene: TRBJ2-3
V gene: TRBV5-4
D gene: TRBD2
CDR3 protein: CASSLGSGSTDTQYF
CDR3 DNA: TGTGCCAGCAGCTTGGGTAGCGGGAGTACAGATACGCAGTATTTT

clone size: .
J gene: TRBJ2-4
V gene: TRBV11-3
D gene: .
CDR3 protein: CASSLGSLERNIQYF
CDR3 DNA: TGTGCCAGCAGCCTTGGGTCGCTCGAGAGGAACATTCAGTACTTC

clone size: .
J gene: TRBJ2-1
V gene: TRBV7-2
D gene: TRBD2
CDR3 protein: CASSLPGWEGFYEQFF
CDR3 DNA: TGTGCCAGCAGCCTCCCTGGGTGGGAGGGCTTTTATGAGCAGTTCTTC

clone size: .
J gene: TRBJ2-2
V gene: TRBV5-1
D gene: TRBD1
CDR3 protein: CASSTTGTGVTGELFF
CDR3 DNA: TGCGCCAGCAGCACCACCGGGACAGGGGTCACCGGGGAGCTGTTTTTT

clone size: .
J gene: TRBJ1-4
V gene: TRBV23-1
D gene: .
CDR3 protein: CASSHDRAPREKLFF
CDR3 DNA: TGCGCCAGCAGTCACGACAGAGCCCCGCGTGAAAAACTGTTTTTT

clone size: .
J gene: TRBJ2-7
V gene: TRBV10-2
D gene: .
CDR3 protein: CASSESSGLEQYF
CDR3 DNA: TGCGCCAGCAGTGAGTCTTCCGGTCTCGAGCAGTACTTC

clone size: few
J gene: TRBJ1-2
V gene: TRBV6-5
D gene: TRBD1
CDR3 protein: CASSLDRGSLYGYTF
CDR3 DNA: TGTGCCAGCAGTTTGGACAGGGGATCCCTCTATGGCTACACCTTC

clone size: once
J gene: TRBJ2-5
V gene: TRBV6-2/TRBV6-3
D gene: TRBD2
CDR3 protein: CASSQLAGASRKTQYF
CDR3 DNA: TGTGCCAGCAGCCAACTAGCGGGAGCATCTAGAAAGACCCAGTACTTC

clone size: .
J gene: TRBJ2-2
V gene: TRBV18
D gene: TRBD1
CDR3 protein: CASKTDRGSLFF
CDR3 DNA: TGTGCCAGCAAAACTGACAGGGGTTCCCTGTTTTTT

clone size: .
J gene: TRBJ2-7
V gene: TRBV13
D gene: TRBD2
CDR3 protein: CASSQTSGSHHEQYF
CDR3 DNA: TGTGCCAGCAGCCAAACTAGCGGGAGCCACCACGAGCAGTACTTC

clone size: .
J gene: TRBJ2-2
V gene: TRBV2
D gene: .
CDR3 protein: CASLRTGELFF
CDR3 DNA: TGTGCCAGCCTTCGGACCGGGGAGCTGTTTTTT

clone size: .
J gene: TRBJ2-1
V gene: TRBV20-1
D gene: .
CDR3 protein: CSARERLEQFF
CDR3 DNA: TGCAGTGCTAGAGAGCGGTTGGAGCAGTTCTTC

clone size: .
J gene: TRBJ2-5
V gene: TRBV6-2/TRBV6-3
D gene: .
CDR3 protein: CASSYSNPLVARQETQYF
CDR3 DNA: TGTGCCAGCAGTTACTCGAATCCCCTAGTGGCACGGCAAGAGACCCAGTACTTC

clone size: .
J gene: TRBJ2-5
V gene: TRBV6-5
D gene: .
CDR3 protein: CASSLDSVRETQYF
CDR3 DNA: TGTGCCAGCAGCCTGGACAGCGTCCGAGAGACCCAGTACTTC

clone size: .
J gene: TRBJ2-3
V gene: TRBV7-9
D gene: .
CDR3 protein: CASSLWASSTSTDTQYF
CDR3 DNA: TGTGCCAGCAGCTTATGGGCTAGCAGTACTAGCACAGATACGCAGTATTTT

clone size: .
J gene: TRBJ1-5
V gene: TRBV7-2
D gene: .
CDR3 protein: CASSPQPQHF
CDR3 DNA: TGTGCCAGCAGCCCACAGCCCCAGCATTTT